What follows is one T cell receptor beta chain and its context. Its antigen is as yet unknown. Patients sequenced had flow cytometry evidence of CD8+CD57+ cell expansion. The sample is drawn from a study of CD8+CD57+ T cells in acquired aplastic anemia. As for the study in general: Sorted CD4+ and CD8+ cells yielded 3 to 3.5 ug of DNA on average.

V lost 4 bases to trimming and J lost 3 bases, with 15 bases between them. The germline gives CDR1 DFQATT, CDR2 SNEGSKA (reference sequence). The CDR3 runs to 15 residues. TCR beta VDJ combinations and CDR3 sequences were profiled from genomic DNA. From the reads, TCRdb called clonotypes with MiXCR, one entry per CDR3 protein. The sample contains about 120,000 distinct CDR3 sequences, 58% of which appear only once. Study conclusions and caveats: Significant differences in CD8+ Simpson's diversity were not observed between patients and controls.

The source of this sequence is a human donor with aplastic anemia. Sequenced: sorted CD4+, CD8+, or CD8+CD57+ T cells (not recorded which) from PBMCs. J is TRBJ2-2 and V is TRBV20-1; weak D call: TRBD1 (5 bases). The CDR3 sequence: CSATQGPADTGELFF. The CDR3 DNA is TGCAGTGCTACCCAGGGCCCGGCGGACACCGGGGAGCTGTTTTTT.